A selection of T cell receptor beta chains follows, all from one sample in a study of shared T cell receptors in the human thymus. Repertoires were generated with immunoSEQ multiplex PCR, while TCRdb's copy carries only in-frame clones and drops some. Found here are hundreds of thousands of clones, over 90% of them singletons; the top ten hold around 0.018%. The sample taken for sequencing was thymocytes. These receptors originate from a human donor. CDR3s include the opening cysteine and the closing phenylalanine or tryptophan. The D gene is left open where the match is weak. Part of the rows lack a size; the others show once, few, many or a class for expanded clones.

d_gene | j_gene | v_gene | abundance | CDR3nt | CDR3aa
- | TRBJ2-1 | TRBV4-1 | - | TGCGCCAGCAGCCCCTATAGTCGAAGGGGTCAGTTCTTC | CASSPYSRRGQFF
- | TRBJ1-5 | TRBV4-2 | - | TGTGCCAGCAGCCAAGAAGGGTCTGGGGGAGGTGATAGCAATCAGCCCCAGCATTTT | CASSQEGSGGGDSNQPQHF
- | TRBJ2-2 | TRBV15 | - | TGTGCCACCAGCAGTGCCTCAAGGCCGCAGGGTGACACCGGGGAGCTGTTTTTT | CATSSASRPQGDTGELFF
TRBD2 | TRBJ2-1 | TRBV25-1 | - | TGTGCCAGCCGGGGGACTAGCGGGGACAATGAGCAGTTCTTC | CASRGTSGDNEQFF
- | TRBJ1-2 | TRBV27 | - | TGTGCCAGCAGTTCAGCAGCTAACTATGGCTACACCTTC | CASSSAANYGYTF
- | TRBJ2-5 | TRBV5-1 | - | TGCGCCAGCAGCTTGGCCGGTGAGACCCAGTACTTC | CASSLAGETQYF
- | TRBJ2-3 | TRBV9 | - | TGTGCCAGCAGCATCCGGGGCTTGAGCACAGATACGCAGTATTTT | CASSIRGLSTDTQYF
- | TRBJ1-2 | TRBV6-5 | - | TGTGCCAGCAGGGACAGTTCCAGCTATGGCTACACCTTC | CASRDSSSYGYTF
- | TRBJ2-1 | TRBV27 | - | TGTGCCAGCAGTTCTGACCTAGGCGTCGTAAATGAGCAGTTCTTC | CASSSDLGVVNEQFF
- | TRBJ1-3 | TRBV28 | - | TGTGCCAGCACAGATGAAGGCAGCCATTTAAACACCATATATTTT | CASTDEGSHLNTIYF
TRBD2 | TRBJ2-1 | TRBV4-1 | - | TGCGCCAGCAGCCAAAGGCCTAGCGGGGACGCCAGACGGATGCAGTTCTTC | CASSQRPSGDARRMQFF
- | TRBJ2-1 | TRBV7-9 | - | TGTGCCAGCAGCTTAAGGTGGTCTGGCAATGAGCAGTTCTTC | CASSLRWSGNEQFF
- | TRBJ1-2 | TRBV4-3 | - | TGCGCCAGCAGCCCAGACAGACACTATGGCTACACCTTC | CASSPDRHYGYTF
- | TRBJ2-5 | TRBV28 | - | TGTGCCAGCAGTTTGAGACAGATCCAAGAGACCCAGTACTTC | CASSLRQIQETQYF
- | TRBJ1-5 | TRBV6-5 | - | TGTGCCAGCATACCCTTCCAGCCCCAGCATTTT | CASIPFQPQHF
- | TRBJ2-7 | TRBV2 | - | TGTGCCAGCAGCGCCCCGGGACGGATGACCTACGAGCAGTACTTC | CASSAPGRMTYEQYF
- | TRBJ1-2 | TRBV27 | - | TGTGCCAGCAGTGAAAACCAGGACTCTAACTATGGCTACACCTTC | CASSENQDSNYGYTF
- | TRBJ2-7 | TRBV6-9 | - | TGTGCCAGCAGTTATCGGTTCTCCTACGAGCAGTACTTC | CASSYRFSYEQYF
- | TRBJ1-1 | TRBV10-3 | - | TGTGCCATCTTGCCGGGGCAAGGTCTGAACACTGAAGCTTTCTTT | CAILPGQGLNTEAFF
TRBD1 | TRBJ2-7 | TRBV4-2 | - | TGTGCCAGCAGCCAAGGGGGACAGGGGGGCGACGAGCAGTACTTC | CASSQGGQGGDEQYF
TRBD1 | TRBJ2-7 | TRBV4-2 | - | TGTGCCAGCAGCTCCGGACAGGGGGACTCCTACGAGCAGTACTTC | CASSSGQGDSYEQYF
TRBD2 | TRBJ2-1 | TRBV23-1 | - | TGCGCCAGCAGTCATAGGGGACTAGCGGCCTACAATGAGCAGTTCTTC | CASSHRGLAAYNEQFF
- | TRBJ2-7 | TRBV6-5 | - | TGTGCCAGCAGTTACCAAAATCGCAGGGAAAAACTCCACTTC | CASSYQNRREKLHF
TRBD2 | TRBJ2-7 | TRBV5-4 | - | TGTGCCAGCAGCTTGGGCGGGGGGGACGACGAGCAGTACTTC | CASSLGGGDDEQYF
TRBD2 | TRBJ2-1 | TRBV4-1 | - | TGCGCCAGCAGCCAAGATGTGTCTAGCGGGAGGCACCGAGTTAAGAATGAGCAGTTCTTC | CASSQDVSSGRHRVKNEQFF
- | TRBJ1-5 | TRBV6-5 | once | TGTGCCAGCAGTTATATCGGGAATCAGCCCCAGCATTTT | CASSYIGNQPQHF
TRBD1 | TRBJ2-7 | TRBV7-9 | - | TGTGCCAGCAGCCCTCGCAACCGGACAGGGCCTCCCTCCTACGAGCAGTACTTC | CASSPRNRTGPPSYEQYF
- | TRBJ1-1 | TRBV2 | once | TGTGCCAGCATCACCCCTAGTGATAGGAGGGATCCACACACTGAAGCTTTCTTT | CASITPSDRRDPHTEAFF
TRBD1 | TRBJ2-7 | TRBV5-6 | - | TGTGCCAGCAGCTGGACAGGTAGCCACGAGCAGTACTTC | CASSWTGSHEQYF
- | TRBJ2-3 | TRBV6-4 | - | TGTGCCAGCAGGGCCAGACAGACCACAGATACGCAGTATTTT | CASRARQTTDTQYF
- | TRBJ1-5 | TRBV4-1 | - | TGCGCCAGCAGCCAAGAGTGGGGGCACCATAGCAATCAGCCCCAGCATTTT | CASSQEWGHHSNQPQHF
- | TRBJ1-2 | TRBV7-9 | - | TGTGCCAGCAGCTCACGAGAATTGAGGCTGGATCTCTATGGCTACACCTTC | CASSSRELRLDLYGYTF
TRBD1 | TRBJ1-1 | TRBV27 | once | TGTGCCACCGCGACAGGGGCGGAGAACACTGAAGCTTTCTTT | CATATGAENTEAFF
- | TRBJ1-2 | TRBV27 | - | TGTGCCAGCAGTTTATTAAACTATGGCTACACCTTC | CASSLLNYGYTF
- | TRBJ1-1 | TRBV11-3 | - | TGTGCCAGCAGCACACTGTTGGGGGAAGAAGCTTTCTTT | CASSTLLGEEAFF
- | TRBJ2-7 | TRBV27 | - | TGTGCCAGCAGTTTAGGTTACGAGCAGTACTTC | CASSLGYEQYF
- | TRBJ2-5 | TRBV18 | once | TGTGCCAGCTCACCACTCGGGCAGGAGAGAGAGACCCAGTACTTC | CASSPLGQERETQYF
TRBD2 | TRBJ2-1 | TRBV4-3 | - | TGCGCCAGCAGCCAATGGAGGGAGGGCCCCAATGAGCAGTTCTTC | CASSQWREGPNEQFF
TRBD2 | TRBJ2-7 | TRBV28 | - | TGTGCCAGCAGATCCCGGGGGAGCGGGACTTACGAGCAGTACTTC | CASRSRGSGTYEQYF
- | TRBJ1-3 | TRBV27 | - | TGTGCCAGCAGTCTCACAGGGTACTCTGGAAACACCATATATTTT | CASSLTGYSGNTIYF
- | TRBJ2-1 | TRBV30 | - | TGTGCCTGGAGTGTATTTAGAAGGGGCGTGGATGAGCAGTTCTTC | CAWSVFRRGVDEQFF
- | TRBJ2-1 | TRBV5-6 | - | TGTGCCAGCAGCTCGCAAAGGTTTGGGAGCAATGAGCAGTTCTTC | CASSSQRFGSNEQFF
- | TRBJ2-7 | TRBV6-1 | - | TGTGCCAGCCATGAGGGAATCAAGTACGAGCAGTACTTC | CASHEGIKYEQYF
TRBD1 | TRBJ1-5 | TRBV15 | - | TGTGCCACCAGCAGACCTAAGAGCCGGGACAGGGAATGGAGCAATCAGCCCCAGCATTTT | CATSRPKSRDREWSNQPQHF
TRBD2 | TRBJ2-3 | TRBV29-1 | - | TGCAGCGTTGATTGGCTAGCGGGAATGGCAGATACGCAGTATTTT | CSVDWLAGMADTQYF
- | TRBJ1-2 | TRBV28 | - | TGTGCCAGCAGAACCCGAGGGGGACCAAACCGTCTCTATGGCTACACCTTC | CASRTRGGPNRLYGYTF
- | TRBJ2-1 | TRBV10-1 | - | TGCGCCAGCAATACTCCAGGGAGCAATGAGCAGTTCTTC | CASNTPGSNEQFF
TRBD1 | TRBJ2-2 | TRBV29-1 | - | TGCAGCGTTGAAGAAGGGACAGAAGGTACCGGGGAGCTGTTTTTT | CSVEEGTEGTGELFF
- | TRBJ1-2 | TRBV27 | - | TGTGCCAGCAGTCCTCTCCGGGGGGGTGACTATGGCTACACCTTC | CASSPLRGGDYGYTF
TRBD2 | TRBJ2-4 | TRBV9 | - | TGTGCCAGCAGCATGGGACTAGCGGGGGGCCCGGAAAACATTCAGTACTTC | CASSMGLAGGPENIQYF
- | TRBJ2-5 | TRBV28 | - | TGTGCCAGCAGTTCTCACGGACAAGAGACCCAGTACTTC | CASSSHGQETQYF
- | TRBJ1-2 | TRBV11-2 | - | TGTGCCAGCAGCTTACCCCCAGGCTACACCTTC | CASSLPPGYTF
TRBD2 | TRBJ2-1 | TRBV19 | - | TGTGCCAGTGAACCGGGACTAGCGAACTACAATGAGCAGTTCTTC | CASEPGLANYNEQFF